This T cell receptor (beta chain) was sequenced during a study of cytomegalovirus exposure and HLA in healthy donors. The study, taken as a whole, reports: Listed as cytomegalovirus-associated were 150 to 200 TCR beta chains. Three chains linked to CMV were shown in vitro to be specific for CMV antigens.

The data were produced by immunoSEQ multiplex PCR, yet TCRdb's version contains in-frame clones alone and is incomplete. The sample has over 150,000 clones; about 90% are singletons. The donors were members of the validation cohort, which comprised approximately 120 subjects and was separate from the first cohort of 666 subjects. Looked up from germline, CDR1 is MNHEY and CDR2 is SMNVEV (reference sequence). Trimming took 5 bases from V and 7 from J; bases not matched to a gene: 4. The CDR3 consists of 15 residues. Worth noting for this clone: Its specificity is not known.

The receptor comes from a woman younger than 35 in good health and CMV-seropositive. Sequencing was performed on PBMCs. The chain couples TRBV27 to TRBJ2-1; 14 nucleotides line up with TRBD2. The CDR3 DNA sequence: TGTGCCAGCAGTCTTGGGACTAGCGGGAGTAATGAGCAGTTCTTC. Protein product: CASSLGTSGSNEQFF.